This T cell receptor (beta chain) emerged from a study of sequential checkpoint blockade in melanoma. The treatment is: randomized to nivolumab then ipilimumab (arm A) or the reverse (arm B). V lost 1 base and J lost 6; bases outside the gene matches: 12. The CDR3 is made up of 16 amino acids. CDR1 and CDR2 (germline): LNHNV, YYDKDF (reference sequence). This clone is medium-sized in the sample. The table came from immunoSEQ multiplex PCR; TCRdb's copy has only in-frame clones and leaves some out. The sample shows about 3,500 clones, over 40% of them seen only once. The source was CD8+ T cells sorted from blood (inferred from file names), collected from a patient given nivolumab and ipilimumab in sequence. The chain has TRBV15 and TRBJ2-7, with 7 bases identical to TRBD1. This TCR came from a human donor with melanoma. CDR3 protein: CATSRADRSVGIEQYF. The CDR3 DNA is TGTGCCACCAGCAGAGCGGACAGGTCGGTAGGGATCGAGCAGTACTTC.